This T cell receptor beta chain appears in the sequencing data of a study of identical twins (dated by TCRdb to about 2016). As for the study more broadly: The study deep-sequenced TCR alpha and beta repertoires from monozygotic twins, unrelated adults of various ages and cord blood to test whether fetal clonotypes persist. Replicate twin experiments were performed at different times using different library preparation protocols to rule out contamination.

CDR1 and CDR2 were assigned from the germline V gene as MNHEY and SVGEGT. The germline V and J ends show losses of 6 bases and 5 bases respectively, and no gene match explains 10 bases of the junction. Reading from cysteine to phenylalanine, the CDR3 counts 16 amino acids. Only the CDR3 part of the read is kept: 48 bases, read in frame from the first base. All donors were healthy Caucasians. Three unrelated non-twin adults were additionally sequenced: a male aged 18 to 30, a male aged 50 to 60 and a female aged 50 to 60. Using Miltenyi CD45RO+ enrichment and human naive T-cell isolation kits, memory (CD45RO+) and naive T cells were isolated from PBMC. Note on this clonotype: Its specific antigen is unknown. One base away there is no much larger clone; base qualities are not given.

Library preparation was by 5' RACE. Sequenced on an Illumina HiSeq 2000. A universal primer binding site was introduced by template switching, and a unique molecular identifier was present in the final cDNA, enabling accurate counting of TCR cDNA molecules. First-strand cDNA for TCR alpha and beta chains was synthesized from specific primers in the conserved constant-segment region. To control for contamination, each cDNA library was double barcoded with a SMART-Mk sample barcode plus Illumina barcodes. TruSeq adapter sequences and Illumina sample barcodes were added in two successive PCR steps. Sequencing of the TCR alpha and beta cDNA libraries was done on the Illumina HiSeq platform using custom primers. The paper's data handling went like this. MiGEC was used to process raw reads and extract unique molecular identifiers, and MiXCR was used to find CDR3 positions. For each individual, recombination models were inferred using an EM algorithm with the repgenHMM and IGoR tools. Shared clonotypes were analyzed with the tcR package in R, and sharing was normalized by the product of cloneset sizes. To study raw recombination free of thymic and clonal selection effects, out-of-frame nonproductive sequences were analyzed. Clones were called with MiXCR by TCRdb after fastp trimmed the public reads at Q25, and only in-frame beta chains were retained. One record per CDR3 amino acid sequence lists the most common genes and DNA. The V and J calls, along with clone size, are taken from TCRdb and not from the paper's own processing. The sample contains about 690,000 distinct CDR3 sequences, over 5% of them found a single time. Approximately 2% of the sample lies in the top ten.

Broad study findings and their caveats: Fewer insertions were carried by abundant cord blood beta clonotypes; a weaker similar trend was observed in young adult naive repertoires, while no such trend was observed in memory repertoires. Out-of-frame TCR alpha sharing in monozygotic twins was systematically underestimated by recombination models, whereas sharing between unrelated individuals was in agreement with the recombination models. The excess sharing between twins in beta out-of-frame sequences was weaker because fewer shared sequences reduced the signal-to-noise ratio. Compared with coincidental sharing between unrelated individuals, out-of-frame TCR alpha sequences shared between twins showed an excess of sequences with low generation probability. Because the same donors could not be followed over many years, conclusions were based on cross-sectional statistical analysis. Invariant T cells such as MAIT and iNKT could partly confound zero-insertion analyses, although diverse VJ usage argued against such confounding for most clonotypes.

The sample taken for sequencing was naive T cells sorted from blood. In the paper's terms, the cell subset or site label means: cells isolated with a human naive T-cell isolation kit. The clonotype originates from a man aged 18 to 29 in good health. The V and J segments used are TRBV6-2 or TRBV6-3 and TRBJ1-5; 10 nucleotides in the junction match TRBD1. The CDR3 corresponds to CASSPSDRGAHQPQHF. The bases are TGTGCCAGCAGCCCCTCGGACAGGGGGGCCCATCAGCCCCAGCATTTT.